This TCR beta chain is drawn from a study of blood T cell repertoires in COVID-19. Study-wide context: Samples representing acute and convalescent COVID-19 were sourced from the United States, Italy and Spain. PBMCs, B-cell-depleted T cells, or T cells were the source of the cDNA or gDNA that made up the material.

CDR1 and CDR2 (germline): SGHKS, YYEKEE (reference sequence). The CDR3 is 16 residues long. Trimming cost V 0 bases and J 5 bases; bases outside gene matches: 7. Using immunoSEQ multiplex PCR, the repertoire was profiled, and TCRdb retains in-frame clones only, with some absent. The data show around 64,000 clones, more than 75% seen once. The specimen was peripheral blood. V and J are TRBV5-5 and TRBJ2-5, with 10 bases that match TRBD2. The origin of this receptor is a woman aged 18-29 years with acute or convalescent COVID-19. The DNA for the CDR3 is TGTGCCAGCAGCTTGGCCGCTAGCGGGAGCTTCGAGACCCAGTACTTC. This encodes CASSLAASGSFETQYF.